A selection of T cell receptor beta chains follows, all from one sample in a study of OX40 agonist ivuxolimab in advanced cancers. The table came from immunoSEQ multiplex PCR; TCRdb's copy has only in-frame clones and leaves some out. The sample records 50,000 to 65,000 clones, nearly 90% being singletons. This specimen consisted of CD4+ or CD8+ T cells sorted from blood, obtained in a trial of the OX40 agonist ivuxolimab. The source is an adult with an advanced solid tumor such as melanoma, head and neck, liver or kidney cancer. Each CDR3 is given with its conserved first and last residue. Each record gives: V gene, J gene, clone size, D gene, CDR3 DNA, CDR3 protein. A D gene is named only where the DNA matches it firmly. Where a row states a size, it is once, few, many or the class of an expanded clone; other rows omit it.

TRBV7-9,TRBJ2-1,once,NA,TGTGCCAGCAGCCCCCGGCCCAATGAGCAGTTCTTC,CASSPRPNEQFF
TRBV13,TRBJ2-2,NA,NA,TGTGCCAGCAGCTGGGGGGCTAACACCGGGGAGCTGTTTTTT,CASSWGANTGELFF
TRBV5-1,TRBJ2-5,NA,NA,TGCGCCAGCGGGGAGGAGGAGACCCAGTACTTC,CASGEEETQYF
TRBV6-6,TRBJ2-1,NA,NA,TGTGCCAGCAGGGACAATGAGCAGTTCTTC,CASRDNEQFF
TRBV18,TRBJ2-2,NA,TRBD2,TGTGCCAGCTCACCACCGTTGACTAGCGGGAGTATCGGGGAGCTGTTTTTT,CASSPPLTSGSIGELFF
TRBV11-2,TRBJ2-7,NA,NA,TGTGCCAGCAGCTCCACCCTGACCGAGCAGTACTTC,CASSSTLTEQYF
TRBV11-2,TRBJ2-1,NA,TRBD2,TGTGCCAGCAGCATAGAGATTGGACTAGCCTACAATGAGCAGTTCTTC,CASSIEIGLAYNEQFF
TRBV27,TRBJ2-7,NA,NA,TGTGCCAGCAGTTTACTCAGGGCCGACCGAAAATACGAGCAGTACTTC,CASSLLRADRKYEQYF
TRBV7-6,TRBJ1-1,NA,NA,TGTGCCAGCATAAGAGGCCGGGATCTGAACACTGAAGCTTTCTTT,CASIRGRDLNTEAFF
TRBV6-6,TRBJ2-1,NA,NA,TGTGCCAGCAGTTACACCGCCTACAATGAGCAGTTCTTC,CASSYTAYNEQFF
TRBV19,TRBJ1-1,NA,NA,TGTGCCAGTAGGGGGGGGTTCACTGAAGCTTTCTTT,CASRGGFTEAFF
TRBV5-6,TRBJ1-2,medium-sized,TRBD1,TGTGCCAGCAGCCGGACAGGGCTAAACTATGGCTACACCTTC,CASSRTGLNYGYTF
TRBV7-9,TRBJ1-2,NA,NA,TGTGCCAGCAGCTGGCCCGTGCAGTTCTATGGCTACACCTTC,CASSWPVQFYGYTF
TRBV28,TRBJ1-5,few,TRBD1,TGTGCCAGCAGCAAGGACAGGGGGCGATTGGATCAGCCCCAGCATTTT,CASSKDRGRLDQPQHF
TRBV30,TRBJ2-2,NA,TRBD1,TGTGCCTGGAGTGTACTGGGACAGATTACCGGGGAGCTGTTTTTT,CAWSVLGQITGELFF
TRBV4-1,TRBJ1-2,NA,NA,TGCGCCAGCAGCCAAGATCGGGGGCAAGACTATGGCTACACCTTC,CASSQDRGQDYGYTF
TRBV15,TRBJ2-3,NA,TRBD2,TGTGCCACACTACTAGCGGGAGACTCAGATACGCAGTATTTT,CATLLAGDSDTQYF
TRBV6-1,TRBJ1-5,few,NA,TGTGCCAGCAGTCTGGCCCAACGGCCCCAGCATTTT,CASSLAQRPQHF
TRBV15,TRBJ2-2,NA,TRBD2,TGTGCCACCAGCAGAGATACGGGAGGGAGGGCCATAGTAGCCGGGGAGCTGTTTTTT,CATSRDTGGRAIVAGELFF
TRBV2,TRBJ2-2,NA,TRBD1,TGTGCCAGCAGTGAATGGGCGGGACAGGGGGCGCCCGGGGAGCTGTTTTTT,CASSEWAGQGAPGELFF
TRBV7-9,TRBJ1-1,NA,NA,TGTGCCAGCAGCCCACCTAAGGAGGACACTGAAGCTTTCTTT,CASSPPKEDTEAFF
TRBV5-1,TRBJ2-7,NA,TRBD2,TGCGCCAGCACCTGGACTAGTGGATCCTACGAGCAGTACTTC,CASTWTSGSYEQYF
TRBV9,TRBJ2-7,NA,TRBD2,TGTGCCAGCAGCGTAGCTTCTAGCGGGGCCTACGAGCAGTACTTC,CASSVASSGAYEQYF
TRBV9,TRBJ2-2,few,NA,TGTGCCAGCAGCGATCGTCAGATAAACACCGGGGAGCTGTTTTTT,CASSDRQINTGELFF
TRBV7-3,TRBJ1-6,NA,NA,TGTGCCAGCAGCTTCCGGGACTATAATTCACCCCTCCACTTT,CASSFRDYNSPLHF
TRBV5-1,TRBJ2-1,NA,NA,TGCGCCAGCAGCTTGGCTCTGAACCCCTCCGTAAATGAGCAGTTCTTC,CASSLALNPSVNEQFF
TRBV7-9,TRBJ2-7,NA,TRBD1,TGTGCCAGCAGCCCCGGGACAGGGAACGACGAGCAGTACTTC,CASSPGTGNDEQYF
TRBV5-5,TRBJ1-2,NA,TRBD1,TGTGCCAGCAGCTCCGGACAGGGGGCGCGTAGAGGCTACACCTTC,CASSSGQGARRGYTF
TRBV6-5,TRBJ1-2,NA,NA,TGTGCCAGCAGCTACGCCGGGACAAACTATGGCTACACCTTC,CASSYAGTNYGYTF
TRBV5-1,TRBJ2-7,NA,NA,TGCGCCAGCAGCGAAGAGGCCTACGAGCAGTACTTC,CASSEEAYEQYF
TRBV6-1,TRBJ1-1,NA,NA,TGTGCCAGCAGTATCCGGTGGGGCATGAACACTGAAGCTTTCTTT,CASSIRWGMNTEAFF
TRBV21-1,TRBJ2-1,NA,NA,TGTGCCAGCAGCAAGGGACAGGGGGCTGGCAATGAGCAGTTCTTC,CASSKGQGAGNEQFF
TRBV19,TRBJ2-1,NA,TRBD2,TGTGCCAGTTCAGCGGGAGGGCCCTACAATGAGCAGTTCTTC,CASSAGGPYNEQFF
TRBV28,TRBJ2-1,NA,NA,TGTGCCAGCAGTTTAACAGGGTTAGGTTACAATGAGCAGTTCTTC,CASSLTGLGYNEQFF
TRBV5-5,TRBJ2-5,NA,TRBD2,TGTGCCAGCAGCGCACTCCCCGGGACTAGCGGGAGGGCCACAGAGACCCAGTACTTC,CASSALPGTSGRATETQYF
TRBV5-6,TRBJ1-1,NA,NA,TGTGCCAGCAGCTATCGGGGGTGGAACACTGAAGCTTTCTTT,CASSYRGWNTEAFF
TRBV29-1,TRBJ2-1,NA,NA,TGCAGCGTTGGAACGGAGCAGTTCTTC,CSVGTEQFF
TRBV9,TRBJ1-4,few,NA,TGTGCCAGCAGCGTAGGGGGGTCTAATGAAAAACTGTTTTTT,CASSVGGSNEKLFF
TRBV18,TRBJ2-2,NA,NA,TGTGCCAGCTCACCACAAACAGCCATAGCGAACACCGGGGAGCTGTTTTTT,CASSPQTAIANTGELFF
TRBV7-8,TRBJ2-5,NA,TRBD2,TGTGCCAGCAGCTTAGTATCTAGCGGGGGAGTGGAGACCCAGTACTTC,CASSLVSSGGVETQYF
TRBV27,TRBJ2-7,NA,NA,TGTGCCAGCAGTTTTGGCAGCCTCTACGAGCAGTACTTC,CASSFGSLYEQYF
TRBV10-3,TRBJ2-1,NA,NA,TGTGCCATCAGTCCGGCGGGTCGAAACAATGAGCAGTTCTTC,CAISPAGRNNEQFF
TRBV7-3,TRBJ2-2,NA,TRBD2,TGTGCCAGCAGCGCCAGACTAGCGGGAGAGGTCGGGGAGCTGTTTTTT,CASSARLAGEVGELFF
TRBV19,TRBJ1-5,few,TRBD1,TGTGCCAGTAGTACAGGGACAGGGATCCATCAGCCCCAGCATTTT,CASSTGTGIHQPQHF
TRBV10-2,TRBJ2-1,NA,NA,TGCGCCAGCAGTGACGGTGAGCAGTTCTTC,CASSDGEQFF
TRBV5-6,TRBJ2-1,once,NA,TGTGCCAGCAGCCTAGGGCCTTACAATGAGCAGTTCTTC,CASSLGPYNEQFF
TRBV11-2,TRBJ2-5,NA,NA,TGTGCCAGCAGCTTAGGCCCGTCCGAGACCCAGTACTTC,CASSLGPSETQYF
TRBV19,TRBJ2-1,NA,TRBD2,TGTGCCAGTAGTATCTCGACAGCGGGAACCAATGAGCAGTTCTTC,CASSISTAGTNEQFF
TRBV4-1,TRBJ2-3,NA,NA,TGCGCCAGCAGCCGGACCAGGGGTGATAGTGCAGATACGCAGTATTTT,CASSRTRGDSADTQYF
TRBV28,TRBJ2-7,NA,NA,TGTGCCAGCAGTGGGACGGTCTCCTACGAGCAGTACTTC,CASSGTVSYEQYF
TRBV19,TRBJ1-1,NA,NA,TGTGCCAGTAGCTACAGAGGAATGAACACTGAAGCTTTCTTT,CASSYRGMNTEAFF
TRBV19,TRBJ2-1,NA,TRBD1,TGTGCCAGTACCCCGACAGGGTCTTTGGGCAATGAGCAGTTCTTC,CASTPTGSLGNEQFF